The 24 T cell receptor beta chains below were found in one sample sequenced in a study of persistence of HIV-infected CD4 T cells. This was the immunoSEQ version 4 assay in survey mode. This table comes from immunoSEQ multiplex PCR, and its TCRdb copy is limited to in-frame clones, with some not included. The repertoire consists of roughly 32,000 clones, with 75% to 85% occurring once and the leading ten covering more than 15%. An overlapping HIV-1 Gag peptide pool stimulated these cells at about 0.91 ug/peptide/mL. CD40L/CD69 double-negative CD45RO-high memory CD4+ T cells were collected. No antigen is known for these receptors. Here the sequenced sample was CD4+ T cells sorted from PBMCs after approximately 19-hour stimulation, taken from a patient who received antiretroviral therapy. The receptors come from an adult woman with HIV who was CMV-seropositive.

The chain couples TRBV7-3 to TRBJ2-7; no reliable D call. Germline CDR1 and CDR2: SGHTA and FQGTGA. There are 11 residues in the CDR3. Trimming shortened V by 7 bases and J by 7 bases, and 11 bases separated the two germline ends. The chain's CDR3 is CASKPGREQYF. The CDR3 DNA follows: TGTGCCAGCAAACCTGGTAGAGAGCAGTACTTC.

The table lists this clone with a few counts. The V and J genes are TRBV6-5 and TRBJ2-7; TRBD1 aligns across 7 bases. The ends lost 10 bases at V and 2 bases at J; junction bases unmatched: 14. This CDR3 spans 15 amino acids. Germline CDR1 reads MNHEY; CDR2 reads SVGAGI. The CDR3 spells CATTAAGTVAYEQYF. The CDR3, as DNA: TGTGCCACCACAGCCGCCGGGACAGTAGCCTACGAGCAGTACTTC.

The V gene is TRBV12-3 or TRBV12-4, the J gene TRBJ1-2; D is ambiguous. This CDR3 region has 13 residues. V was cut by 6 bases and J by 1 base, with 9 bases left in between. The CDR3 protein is CASRPDLNYGYTF. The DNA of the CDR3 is TGTGCCAGCAGGCCCGACCTTAACTATGGCTACACCTTC.

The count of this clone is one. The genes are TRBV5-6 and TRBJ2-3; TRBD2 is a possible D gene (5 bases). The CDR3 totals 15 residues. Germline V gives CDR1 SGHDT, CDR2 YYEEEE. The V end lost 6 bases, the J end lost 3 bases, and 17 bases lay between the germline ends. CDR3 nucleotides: TGTGCCAGCACCGCTCTCGGACCGGGGACAGATACGCAGTATTTT. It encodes CASTALGPGTDTQYF.

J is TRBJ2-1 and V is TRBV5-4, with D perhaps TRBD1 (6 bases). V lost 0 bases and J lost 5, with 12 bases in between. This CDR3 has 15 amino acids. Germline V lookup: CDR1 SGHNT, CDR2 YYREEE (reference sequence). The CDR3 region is CASSLGGQANNEQFF. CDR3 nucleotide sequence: TGTGCCAGCAGCTTGGGGGGGCAGGCGAACAATGAGCAGTTCTTC.

The CDR3 loop is CASSYSLSGVTGELFF. For the CDR3, the DNA is TGTGCCAGCAGTTACTCGTTATCAGGGGTCACCGGGGAGCTGTTTTTT. The chain combines TRBV6-2 or TRBV6-3 with TRBJ2-2, with TRBD1 as a possible D gene (6 bases). The CDR3 spans 16 residues. The V gene lost 0 bases and the J gene lost 4 bases, with 12 bases spanning the gap. The germline V gene has CDR1 MNHEY and CDR2 SVGEGT.

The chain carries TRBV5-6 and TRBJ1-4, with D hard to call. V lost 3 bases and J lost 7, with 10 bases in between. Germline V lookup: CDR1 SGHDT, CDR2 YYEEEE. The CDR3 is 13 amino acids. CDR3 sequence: CASSSKSIEKLFF. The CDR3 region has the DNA TGTGCCAGCAGCTCTAAATCAATTGAAAAACTGTTTTTT.

In DNA, the CDR3 is TGTGCCAGCAGCCTCCGGTTAGGTGAAAAACTGTTTTTT. This sequence encodes CASSLRLGEKLFF. V usage is TRBV9 and J usage is TRBJ1-4; D not certain. Trimming took off 4 bases at V and 7 bases at J, with 11 bases between the two ends. This CDR3 spans 13 amino acids. CDR1 SGDLS and CDR2 YYNGEE come from the germline V gene.

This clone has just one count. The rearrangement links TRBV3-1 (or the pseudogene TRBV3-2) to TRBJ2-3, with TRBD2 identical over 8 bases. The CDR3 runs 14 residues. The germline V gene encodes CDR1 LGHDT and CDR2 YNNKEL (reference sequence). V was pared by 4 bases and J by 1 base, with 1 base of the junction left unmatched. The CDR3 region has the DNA TGTGCCAGCAGCCTTAGCGGGGGCACAGATACGCAGTATTTT. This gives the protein CASSLSGGTDTQYF.

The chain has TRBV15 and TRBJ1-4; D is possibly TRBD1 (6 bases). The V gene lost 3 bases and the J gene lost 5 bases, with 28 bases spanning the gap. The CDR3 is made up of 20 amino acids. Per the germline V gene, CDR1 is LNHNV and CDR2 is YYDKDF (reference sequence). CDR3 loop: CATSSPNPGAIGHKNEKLFF. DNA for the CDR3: TGTGCCACCAGCAGCCCCAATCCGGGGGCGATTGGCCACAAGAATGAAAAACTGTTTTTT. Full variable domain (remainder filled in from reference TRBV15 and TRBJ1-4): DAMVIQNPRYQVTQFGKPVTLSCSQTLNHNVMYWYQQKSSQAPKLLFHYYDKDFNNEADTPDNFQSRRPNTSFCFLDIRSPGLGDTAMYLCATSSPNPGAIGHKNEKLFFGSGTQLSVL.

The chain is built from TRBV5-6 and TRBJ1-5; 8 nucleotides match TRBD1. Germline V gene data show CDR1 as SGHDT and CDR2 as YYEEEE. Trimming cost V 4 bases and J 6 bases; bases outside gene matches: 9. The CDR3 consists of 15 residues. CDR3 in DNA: TGTGCCAGCAGCAATACGGACAGGGAGGGTCAGCCCCAGCATTTT. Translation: CASSNTDREGQPQHF.

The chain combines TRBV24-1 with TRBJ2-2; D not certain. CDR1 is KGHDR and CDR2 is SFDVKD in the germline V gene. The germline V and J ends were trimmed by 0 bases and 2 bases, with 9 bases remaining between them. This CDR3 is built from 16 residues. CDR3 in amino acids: CATSDLTDLNTGELFF. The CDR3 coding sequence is TGTGCCACCAGTGATTTGACAGACCTAAACACCGGGGAGCTGTTTTTT.

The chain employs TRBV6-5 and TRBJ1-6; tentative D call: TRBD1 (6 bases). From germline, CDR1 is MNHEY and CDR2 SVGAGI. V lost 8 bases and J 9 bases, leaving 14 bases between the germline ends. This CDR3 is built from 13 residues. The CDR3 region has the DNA TGTGCCAGCGGGGGACAAGATCGTTCACCCCTCCACTTT. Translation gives CASGGQDRSPLHF.

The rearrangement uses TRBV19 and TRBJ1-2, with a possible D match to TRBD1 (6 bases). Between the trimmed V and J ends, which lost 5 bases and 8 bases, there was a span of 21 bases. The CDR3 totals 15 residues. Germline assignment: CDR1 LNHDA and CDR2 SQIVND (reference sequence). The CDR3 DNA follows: TGTGCCAGTAGTCTCGGGACACACTCCACTCGGGGCTACACCTTC. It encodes CASSLGTHSTRGYTF.

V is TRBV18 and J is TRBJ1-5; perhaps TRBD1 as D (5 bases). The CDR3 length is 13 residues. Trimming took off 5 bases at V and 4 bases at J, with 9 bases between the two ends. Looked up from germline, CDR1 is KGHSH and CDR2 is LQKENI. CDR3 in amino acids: CASSRDPNQPQHF. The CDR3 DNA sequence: TGTGCCAGCTCAAGGGACCCGAATCAGCCCCAGCATTTT.

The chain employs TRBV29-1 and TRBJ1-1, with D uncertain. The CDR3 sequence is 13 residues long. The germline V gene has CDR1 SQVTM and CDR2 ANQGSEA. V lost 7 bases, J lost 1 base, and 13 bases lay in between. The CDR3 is CSARGQWNTEAFF. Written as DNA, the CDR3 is TGCAGCGCCCGCGGTCAGTGGAACACTGAAGCTTTCTTT.

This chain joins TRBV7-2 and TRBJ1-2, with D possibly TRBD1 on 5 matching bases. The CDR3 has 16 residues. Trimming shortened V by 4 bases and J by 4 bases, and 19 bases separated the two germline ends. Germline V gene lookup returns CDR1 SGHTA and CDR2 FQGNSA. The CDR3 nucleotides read TGTGCCAGCAGCTCGCAGGGCCTCCTTGGGGGCTATGGCTACACCTTC. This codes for CASSSQGLLGGYGYTF.

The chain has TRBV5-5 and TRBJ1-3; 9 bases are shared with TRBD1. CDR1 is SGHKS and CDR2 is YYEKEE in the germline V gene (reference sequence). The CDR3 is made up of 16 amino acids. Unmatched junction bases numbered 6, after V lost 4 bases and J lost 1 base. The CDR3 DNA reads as TGTGCCAGCAGCGCCGGACAGGGGAGGTCTGGAAACACCATATATTTT. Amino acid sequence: CASSAGQGRSGNTIYF. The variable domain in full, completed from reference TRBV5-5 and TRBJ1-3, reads DAGVTQSPTHLIKTRGQQVTLRCSPISGHKSVSWYQQVLGQGPQFIFQYYEKEERGRGNFPDRFSARQFPNYSSELNVNALLLGDSALYLCASSAGQGRSGNTIYFGEGSWLTVV.

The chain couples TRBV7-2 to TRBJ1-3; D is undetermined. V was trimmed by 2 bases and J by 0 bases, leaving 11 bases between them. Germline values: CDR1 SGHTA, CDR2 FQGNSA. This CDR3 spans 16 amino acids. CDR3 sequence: CASSLSPARSGNTIYF. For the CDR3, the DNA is TGTGCCAGCAGCTTAAGCCCCGCCCGCTCTGGAAACACCATATATTTT.

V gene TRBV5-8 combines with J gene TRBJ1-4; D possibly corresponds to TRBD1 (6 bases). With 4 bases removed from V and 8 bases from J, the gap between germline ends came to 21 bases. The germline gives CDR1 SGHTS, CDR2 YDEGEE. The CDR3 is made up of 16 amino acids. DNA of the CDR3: TGTGCCAGCAGCCGGTACATCGGACAGAAAGAGGAAAAACTGTTTTTT. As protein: CASSRYIGQKEEKLFF. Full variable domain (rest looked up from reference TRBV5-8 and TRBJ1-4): EAGVTQSPTHLIKTRGQQATLRCSPISGHTSVYWYQQALGLGLQFLLWYDEGEERNRGNFPPRFSGRQFPNYSSELNVNALELEDSALYLCASSRYIGQKEEKLFFGSGTQLSVL.

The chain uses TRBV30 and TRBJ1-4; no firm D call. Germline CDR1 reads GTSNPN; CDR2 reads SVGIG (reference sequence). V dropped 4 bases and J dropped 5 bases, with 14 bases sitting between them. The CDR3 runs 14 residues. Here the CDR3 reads CAWNRPGANEKLFF. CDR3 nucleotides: TGTGCCTGGAATAGACCAGGAGCAAATGAAAAACTGTTTTTT.

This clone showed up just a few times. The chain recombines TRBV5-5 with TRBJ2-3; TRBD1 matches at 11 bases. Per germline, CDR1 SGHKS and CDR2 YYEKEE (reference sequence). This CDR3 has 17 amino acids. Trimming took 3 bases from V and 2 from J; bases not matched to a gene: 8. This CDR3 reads CASSSYGQGASTDTQYF. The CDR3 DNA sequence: TGTGCCAGCAGCTCGTACGGACAGGGGGCATCCACAGATACGCAGTATTTT.

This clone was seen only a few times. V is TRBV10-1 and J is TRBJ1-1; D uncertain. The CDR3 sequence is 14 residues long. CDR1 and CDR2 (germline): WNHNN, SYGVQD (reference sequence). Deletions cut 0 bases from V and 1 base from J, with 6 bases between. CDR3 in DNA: TGCGCCAGCAGTGAGTCAACAGCGAACACTGAAGCTTTCTTT. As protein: CASSESTANTEAFF.

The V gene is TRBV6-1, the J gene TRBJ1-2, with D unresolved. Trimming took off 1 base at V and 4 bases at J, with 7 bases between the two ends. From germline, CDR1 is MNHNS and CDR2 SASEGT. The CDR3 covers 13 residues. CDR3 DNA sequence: TGTGCCAGCAGTGAAGGTGACTTCTATGGCTACACCTTC. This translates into CASSEGDFYGYTF.